This note documents a single T cell receptor (beta chain) sequence. The antigen is unknown. The data belong to a study of lung T cells in sarcoidosis with Löfgren's syndrome. Notes on the study in general: In alpha-beta pairs, TRAV12-1 favored TRBV2, and their CDR3s were homologous. Multiple Löfgren's syndrome patients reportedly shared TRAV12-1 and TRBV2 CDR3 motifs. The most expanded V genes in Löfgren's patients were reportedly TRAV12-1 and TRBV2.

The CDR3 length is 16 residues. Germline CDR1 and CDR2: SGHDN and FVKESK. Trimming took off 4 bases at V and 5 bases at J, with 18 bases between the two ends. From the reads, TCRdb called clonotypes with MiXCR, one entry per CDR3 protein. The data show approximately 20,000 distinct CDR3 sequences, roughly a fifth seen once. The specimen sequenced was CD4+ T cells from bronchoalveolar lavage. The chain uses TRBV14 and TRBJ2-1; perhaps TRBD2 as D (6 bases). The TCR originated in a human donor with sarcoidosis (Löfgren's syndrome or another form), or a control subject (not recorded which). CDR3 protein: CASSPWDWGENNEQFF. Here the CDR3 DNA reads TGTGCCAGCAGCCCCTGGGATTGGGGGGAGAACAATGAGCAGTTCTTC.